Listed below are T cell receptor beta chains from one sample, sequenced in a study of shared clonotypes between healthy human individuals. The protocol was immunoSEQ multiplex PCR, while the TCRdb copy is restricted to in-frame clones and leaves out a portion. The table shows about 1,900,000 clones, with 85% to 95% occurring only once. Input material: naive CD8+ T cells sorted from blood. These receptors were collected from a man younger than 30 in good health. Both conserved end residues are part of each CDR3. Each record gives: V gene, CDR3 protein.

V: TRBV9; CDR3: CASSVAGRSQETQYF
V: TRBV27; CDR3: CASSFRSIQETQYF
V: TRBV7-6; CDR3: CASSLVLGTNTGELFF
V: TRBV2; CDR3: CASSEVRWMVEGTEAFF
V: TRBV5-1; CDR3: CASSLAMGLETQYF
V: TRBV27; CDR3: CASSSHLSSNTEAFF
V: TRBV28; CDR3: CASSLKIPGRPQHF
V: TRBV5-6; CDR3: CASSSRGTGVYEQYF
V: TRBV13; CDR3: CASSVSGGTEAFF
V: TRBV6-1; CDR3: CASSEGTGSFGNTIYF
V: TRBV9; CDR3: CASSGGTDNSGYTF
V: TRBV27; CDR3: CASTLRRDLGNSPLHF
V: TRBV30; CDR3: CAWSVLTGTEAFF
V: TRBV4-3; CDR3: CASSPDREETQYF
V: TRBV27; CDR3: CASSSPNQPQHF